This TCR beta chain derives from a study of T cell responses to AZD1222 COVID-19 vaccine. This table comes from immunoSEQ multiplex PCR, and its TCRdb copy is limited to in-frame clones, with some not included. The data hold more than 95,000 clones, with about 89% observed a single time. Germline CDR1 SGHNT, CDR2 YYREEE (reference sequence). Deletions cut 0 bases from V and 3 bases from J, with 0 bases between. The CDR3 totals 11 residues. Material: peripheral blood, obtained on day 0 of AZD1222 vaccination. The chain combines TRBV5-4 with TRBJ1-2; D not resolved. The source of this sequence is an adult in good health. CDR3 loop: CASSLDYGYTF. The CDR3, as DNA: TGTGCCAGCAGCTTGGACTATGGCTACACCTTC. Looking up the rest from reference TRBV5-4 and TRBJ1-2 gives the full variable domain: ETGVTQSPTHLIKTRGQQVTLRCSSQSGHNTVSWYQQALGQGPQFIFQYYREEENGRGNFPPRFSGLQFPNYSSELNVNALELDDSALYLCASSLDYGYTFGSGTRLTVV.